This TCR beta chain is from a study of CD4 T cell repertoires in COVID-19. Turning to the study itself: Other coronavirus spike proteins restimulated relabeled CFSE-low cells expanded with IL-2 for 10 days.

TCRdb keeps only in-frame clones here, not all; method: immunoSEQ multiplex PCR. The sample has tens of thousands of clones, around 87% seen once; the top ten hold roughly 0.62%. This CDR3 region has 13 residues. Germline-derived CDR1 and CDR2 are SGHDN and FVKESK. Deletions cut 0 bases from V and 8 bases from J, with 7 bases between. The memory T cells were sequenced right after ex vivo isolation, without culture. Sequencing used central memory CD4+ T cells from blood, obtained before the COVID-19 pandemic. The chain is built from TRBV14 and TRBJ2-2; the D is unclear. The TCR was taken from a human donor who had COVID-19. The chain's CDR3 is CASSQDWRGELFF. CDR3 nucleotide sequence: TGTGCCAGCAGCCAAGACTGGAGAGGGGAGCTGTTTTTT.